Presented here are 14 T cell receptor beta chains from one specimen sequenced in a study of response to subunit inactivated influenza vaccine. Via MiXCR, TCRdb re-called the RT-PCR reads, giving one row per CDR3 protein. This table has 650,000 or so distinct CDR3 sequences, 14% appearing once. The sample in question was PBMCs from blood, obtained 14 days before vaccination. The receptors shown here come from a man over 45 who received an inactivated influenza vaccine.

CDR3 sequence reads: CSALDGPYEQYF. CDR3 nucleotide sequence: TGCAGTGCCTTGGACGGCCCCTACGAGCAGTACTTC. V usage is TRBV20-1 and J usage is TRBJ2-7; D unclear. V was pared by 6 bases and J by 2 bases, with 11 bases between. Per germline, CDR1 DFQATT and CDR2 SNEGSKA (reference sequence). CDR3 size: 12 residues.

The CDR3 sequence: CSARGALAGPTDTQYF. CDR3 bases: TGCAGTGCTAGAGGGGCTCTAGCGGGACCCACAGATACGCAGTATTTT. The chain combines TRBV20-1 with TRBJ2-3; 9 bases map to TRBD2. V shed 1 base, J shed 2 bases, and the junction held 7 bases outside the gene matches. The V gene's germline CDR1 is DFQATT and CDR2 SNEGSKA (reference sequence). The CDR3 spans 16 residues.

This clonotype was observed a few times. CDR3 residues: CASTGGLGGNQPQHF. CDR3 sequence (DNA): TGTGCCAGCACAGGGGGCTTAGGTGGCAATCAGCCCCAGCATTTT. The chain links TRBV28 to TRBJ1-5, with 8 bases matching TRBD1. V gave up 7 bases and J gave up 2 bases; unmatched junction bases: 7. The CDR3 extends over 15 amino acids. Germline V lookup: CDR1 MDHEN, CDR2 SYDVKM.

This clonotype has more than one count but fewer than ten. This chain uses TRBV29-1 with TRBJ2-7, with D possibly called TRBD1 or TRBD2 (5 bases each). Germline V gene sequence: CDR1 SQVTM, CDR2 ANQGSEA. The CDR3 has 14 amino acids. V was cut by 1 base and J by 5 bases, with 15 bases left in between. The CDR3: CSVEVGLKGHEQYF. CDR3 coding DNA: TGCAGCGTTGAAGTAGGCCTTAAGGGACACGAGCAGTACTTC.

Here the CDR3 reads CASSQEYWGTGNTIYF. The CDR3 DNA sequence: TGCGCCAGCAGCCAAGAATATTGGGGAACTGGAAACACCATATATTTT. The chain uses TRBV4-3 and TRBJ1-3; D call uncertain. CDR3 size: 16 residues. CDR1 and CDR2 from the germline V gene are LGHNA and YSLEER. V lost 0 bases and J 2 bases, leaving 11 bases between the germline ends.

V gene TRBV11-2 combines with J gene TRBJ2-2; TRBD1 is a possible D gene (5 bases). Germline V lookup: CDR1 SGHAT, CDR2 FQNNGV. The CDR3 length is 15 residues. Trimming removed 1 base from V and 7 bases from J, with 13 bases in between. The CDR3, as DNA: TGTGCCAGCAGCTTAGTCTCATCAGGGATCGGGGAGCTGTTTTTT. This codes for CASSLVSSGIGELFF.

This chain uses TRBV29-1 with TRBJ1-1, with 7 positions matching TRBD1. The CDR3 loop spans 14 amino acids. Germline lookup yields CDR1 SQVTM and CDR2 ANQGSEA. Trimming removed 7 bases from V and 1 base from J; junction bases left unmatched: 9. The chain's CDR3 is CSGRTGTANTEAFF. The CDR3 region has the DNA TGCAGCGGTAGAACCGGGACAGCGAACACTGAAGCTTTCTTT.

The chain is built from TRBV18 and TRBJ1-5; 7 nucleotides match TRBD1. CDR1 and CDR2 from the germline V gene are KGHSH and LQKENI. The CDR3 has 14 amino acids. The junction had 7 bases not matched to a gene; V was cut back by 5 bases and J by 6 bases. The CDR3 DNA reads as TGTGCCAGCTCAAAGCAGGGGGTTGTTCAGCCCCAGCATTTT. It translates to CASSKQGVVQPQHF.

This clonotype was found a few times. V is TRBV7-3 and J is TRBJ2-7; 15 nucleotides line up with TRBD2. The CDR3 spans 17 residues. With 4 bases clipped from V and 5 bases from J, the junction kept 9 bases outside the gene matches. Germline V CDR1 and CDR2: SGHTA, FQGTGA. The CDR3 here is CASSSRTSGRARDEQYF. As DNA, the CDR3 is TGTGCCAGCAGCTCTAGGACTAGCGGGAGGGCTCGGGACGAGCAGTACTTC.

The V and J genes are TRBV20-1 and TRBJ1-1, with D tentatively TRBD1 (5 bases). The CDR3 is 13 residues long. The germline CDR1 and CDR2 sequences are DFQATT and SNEGSKA (reference sequence). Between the trimmed V and J ends, which lost 5 bases and 6 bases, there was a span of 16 bases. CDR3 sequence: CSAPTPGRAEAFF. As DNA, the CDR3 is TGCAGTGCTCCGACCCCGGGGCGGGCTGAAGCTTTCTTT.

This rearrangement joins TRBV6-1 to TRBJ1-1; no definite D call. V was trimmed by 3 bases and J by 1 base, leaving 15 bases between them. Germline-derived CDR1 and CDR2 are MNHNS and SASEGT. This CDR3 contains 16 residues. DNA of the CDR3: TGTGCCAGCAGTGATCTAGAGGGAGGTGCGAACACTGAAGCTTTCTTT. Encoded protein: CASSDLEGGANTEAFF.

This clonotype occurred a few times. This chain joins TRBV4-3 and TRBJ2-7; 10 bases match TRBD1. The CDR3 totals 16 residues. The V segment lost 2 bases and the J segment 3 bases; nucleotides outside the gene matches: 7. Germline V CDR1 and CDR2: LGHNA, YSLEER. CDR3: CASSQLRQGAFYEQYF. CDR3 in DNA: TGCGCCAGCAGCCAACTAAGACAGGGGGCTTTCTACGAGCAGTACTTC.

CDR3 sequence (DNA): TGTGCCAGCAGCCAAGGGGGGAGACTAGCGGCCTACGAGCAGTACTTC. Protein: CASSQGGRLAAYEQYF. The rearrangement uses TRBV3-1 and TRBJ2-7; TRBD2 matches at 9 bases. Trimming took 1 base from V and 2 from J; bases not matched to a gene: 6. The CDR3 loop spans 16 amino acids. Per the germline V gene, CDR1 is LGHDT and CDR2 is YNNKEL (reference sequence).

This clonotype has just a few counts. The chain is built from TRBV20-1 and TRBJ1-6; D ambiguous. The CDR3 is 20 amino acids. Germline V gene sequence: CDR1 DFQATT, CDR2 SNEGSKA (reference sequence). Deletions cut 0 bases from V and 0 bases from J, with 21 bases between. In DNA, the CDR3 is TGCAGTGCTAGAGATCCCGAGTTAGAGCAGAAGAGCTCCTATAATTCACCCCTCCACTTT. It codes for CSARDPELEQKSSYNSPLHF.